This T cell receptor beta chain was profiled in a study of cytomegalovirus exposure and HLA in healthy donors. Whole-study findings and limits: TCR beta chains numbering some 160 were designated cytomegalovirus-associated. Both high specificity and high sensitivity reportedly marked the classifier's diagnosis of cytomegalovirus status.

Worth noting for this clone: The antigen remains unidentified.

PCR employed 60 Vbeta and 13 Jbeta primers. Assay used: immunoSEQ multiplex PCR; TCRdb lists only in-frame clones, some missing. Of approximately 150,000 clones in the sample, under 80% were seen once. This TCR came from a middle-aged man in good health and CMV-seronegative. The sequenced sample consisted of PBMCs.

CDR3 in amino acids: CASSYPRTGVTGELFF. DNA for the CDR3: TGTGCCAGCAGTTACCCACGGACAGGGGTAACCGGGGAGCTGTTTTTT. The V gene is TRBV6-5, the J gene TRBJ2-2; 9 bases are a match to TRBD1. CDR1 and CDR2 from the germline V gene are MNHEY and SVGAGI. This CDR3 spans 16 amino acids. With V trimmed by 2 bases and J by 5 bases, 6 bases remained unmatched.